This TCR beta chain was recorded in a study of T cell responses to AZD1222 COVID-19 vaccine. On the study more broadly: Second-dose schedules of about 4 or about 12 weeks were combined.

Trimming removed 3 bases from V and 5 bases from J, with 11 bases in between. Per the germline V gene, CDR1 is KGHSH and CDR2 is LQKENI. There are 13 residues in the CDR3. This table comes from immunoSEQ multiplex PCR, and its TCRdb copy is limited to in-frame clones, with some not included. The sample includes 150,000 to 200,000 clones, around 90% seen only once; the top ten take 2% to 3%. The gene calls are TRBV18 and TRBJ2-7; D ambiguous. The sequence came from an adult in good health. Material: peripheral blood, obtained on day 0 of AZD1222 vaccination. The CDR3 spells CASSPQDGNEQYF. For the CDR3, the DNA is TGTGCCAGCTCACCCCAGGACGGAAACGAGCAGTACTTC. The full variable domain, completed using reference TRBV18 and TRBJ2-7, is NAGVMQNPRHLVRRRGQEARLRCSPMKGHSHVYWYRQLPEEGLKFMVYLQKENIIDESGMPKERFSAEFPKEGPSILRIQQVVRGDSAAYFCASSPQDGNEQYFGPGTRLTVT.